These 19 T cell receptor beta chains came from one sample sequenced in a study of radiation and T cells in renal cell carcinoma. The repertoire was sequenced with immunoSEQ multiplex PCR; TCRdb's copy has only in-frame clones and lacks some. The data hold 120,000 to 150,000 clones, with over 80% observed a single time. Noted time point: baseline pretreatment blood. Noted treatment: 15 Gy SBRT to primary tumor, nephrectomy 4 weeks later. The specimen comprised blood, sampled from a patient whose treatment included radiotherapy and nephrectomy. These receptors were taken from a woman aged 45-59 years with renal cell carcinoma.

CDR3 loop: CASIPREGGQPQHF. DNA for the CDR3: TGTGCCAGCATCCCCAGGGAGGGGGGTCAGCCCCAGCATTTT. The V and J genes are TRBV27 and TRBJ1-5, with a possible D match to TRBD1 (6 bases). This CDR3 region has 14 residues. V was shortened by 7 bases and J by 6 bases, with 16 bases between the two germline ends. Germline lookup yields CDR1 MNHEY and CDR2 SMNVEV (reference sequence).

V and J are TRBV29-1 and TRBJ1-1; D is uncertain. V was pared by 5 bases and J by 4 bases, with 14 bases between. The CDR3 extends over 13 amino acids. CDR1 and CDR2 from the germline V gene are SQVTM and ANQGSEA. Here the CDR3 DNA reads TGCAGCGTTTGCGGCTCAACTTGCACTGAAGCTTTCTTT. Protein product: CSVCGSTCTEAFF.

The chain combines TRBV6-1 with TRBJ2-7; 7 positions match TRBD1. Losses at the gene ends were 4 bases for V and 7 bases for J; bases not matched to a gene: 7. The CDR3 contains 13 residues. Germline V gene data show CDR1 as MNHNS and CDR2 as SASEGT. The CDR3 DNA is TGTGCCAGCAGTGGAGAACAGGGGCTTGAGCAGTACTTC. Protein: CASSGEQGLEQYF.

The chain carries TRBV2 and TRBJ2-1; 8 bases map to TRBD1. Germline V lookup: CDR1 SNHLY, CDR2 FYNNEI. CDR3 length equals 10 residues. V shed 10 bases, J shed 9 bases, and the junction held 2 bases outside the gene matches. The CDR3: CAKGQGEQFF. CDR3 nucleotide sequence: TGTGCCAAAGGACAGGGTGAGCAGTTCTTC.

This rearrangement joins TRBV6-5 to TRBJ2-2; D remains ambiguous. With 6 bases removed from V and 2 bases from J, the gap between germline ends came to 10 bases. Germline CDR1 MNHEY, CDR2 SVGAGI. There are 14 residues in the CDR3. The CDR3 is CASRVLDNTGELFF. CDR3 sequence (DNA): TGTGCCAGCAGGGTCCTCGATAACACCGGGGAGCTGTTTTTT.

This clone appeared a few times. The gene calls are TRBV7-9 and TRBJ2-1; D could derive from TRBD1 or TRBD2 (5 bases each). Germline values: CDR1 SEHNR, CDR2 FQNEAQ (reference sequence). The CDR3 has 15 amino acids. Trimming pared 1 base from V and 7 bases from J, leaving 14 bases between. CDR3: CASSLGANEGNEQFF. CDR3 coding DNA: TGTGCCAGCAGCTTAGGAGCTAATGAGGGGAATGAGCAGTTCTTC. The full variable domain, its missing parts supplied by reference TRBV7-9 and TRBJ2-1, is DTGVSQNPRHKITKRGQNVTFRCDPISEHNRLYWYRQTLGQGPEFLTYFQNEAQLEKSRLLSDRFSAERPKGSFSTLEIQRTEQGDSAMYLCASSLGANEGNEQFFGPGTRLTVL.

The rearrangement links TRBV7-9 to TRBJ1-1; 7 nucleotides align to TRBD1. Germline V gives CDR1 SEHNR, CDR2 FQNEAQ (reference sequence). The length of the CDR3 is 14 residues. Trimming removed 10 bases from V and 3 bases from J; junction bases left unmatched: 11. The CDR3 loop is CATGLTGSDTEAFF. The CDR3 bases are TGTGCCACCGGCTTGACAGGGTCGGACACTGAAGCTTTCTTT.

This sequence joins TRBV6-5 and TRBJ1-2; TRBD1 agrees at 7 bases. There are 14 residues in the CDR3. V dropped 2 bases and J dropped 1; count of bases not matched to a gene: 1. Germline CDR1 and CDR2: MNHEY and SVGAGI. CDR3 nucleotides: TGTGCCAGCAGTTACCAGGGGGATAACTATGGCTACACCTTC. Amino acids: CASSYQGDNYGYTF.

The chain employs TRBV5-4 and TRBJ1-6, with 10 nucleotides matching TRBD1. CDR3 length: 15 residues. J lost 9 bases, V lost 6 bases, and 9 bases had no gene match. The germline gives CDR1 SGHNT, CDR2 YYREEE (reference sequence). CDR3 DNA sequence: TGTGCCAGCACCAATGGGGACAGGGGCCGTTCACCCCTCCACTTT. Its translation is CASTNGDRGRSPLHF.

This clone was counted a single time. Written as DNA, the CDR3 is TGTGCCAGCAGCTCCCGACAGGGGGCTCTACATGGCTACACCTTC. It codes for CASSSRQGALHGYTF. The chain couples TRBV5-6 to TRBJ1-2, with 10 bases that match TRBD1. The CDR3 extends over 15 amino acids. V was clipped by 3 bases and J by 6 bases; unmatched bases: 8. Looked up from germline, CDR1 is SGHDT and CDR2 is YYEEEE.

This clone was seen only a few times. This rearrangement joins TRBV7-2 to TRBJ1-1; D is uncertain. The CDR3 loop spans 13 amino acids. Trimming removed 5 bases at V and 2 bases at J, with 9 bases between. The germline gives CDR1 SGHTA, CDR2 FQGNSA. The chain's CDR3 is CASSPRVNTEAFF. CDR3 coding DNA: TGTGCCAGCAGCCCTCGAGTTAACACTGAAGCTTTCTTT.

The J gene is TRBJ2-7, the V gene TRBV29-1, with 7 nucleotides matching TRBD1. The V segment lost 7 bases and the J segment 6 bases; nucleotides outside the gene matches: 9. This CDR3 region has 12 residues. The germline CDR1 and CDR2 sequences are SQVTM and ANQGSEA. The CDR3 bases are TGCAGCGGGCAGACAGGGATGAGCGAGCAGTACTTC. This gives the protein CSGQTGMSEQYF.

V usage is TRBV7-8 and J usage is TRBJ1-1; 7 bases match TRBD1. CDR1 is SGHVS, CDR2 FQNEAQ, per germline. V was pared by 4 bases and J by 1 base, with 9 bases of the junction left unmatched. The CDR3 is 16 amino acids. CDR3 in DNA: TGTGCCAGCAGCTGGCCAGGGGGGGAATCGAACACTGAAGCTTTCTTT. Its protein is CASSWPGGESNTEAFF.

The CDR3 spells CASSLSPVGAGYTF. The CDR3 nucleotides read TGTGCCAGCAGCCTATCCCCCGTAGGGGCGGGCTACACCTTC. The chain links TRBV7-2 to TRBJ1-2; D might be TRBD1 (5 bases). This CDR3 spans 14 amino acids. Trimming took 5 bases from V and 8 from J, leaving 18 bases between them. Germline V gene sequence: CDR1 SGHTA, CDR2 FQGNSA.

The CDR3 coding sequence is TGTGCCAGCAGCTTAGCTGAGAGAGATACGCAGTATTTT. Amino acid sequence: CASSLAERDTQYF. The chain employs TRBV11-3 and TRBJ2-3; D remains ambiguous. The CDR3 has 13 amino acids. Trimming took off 1 base at V and 5 bases at J, with 7 bases between the two ends. Germline V gives CDR1 SGHNT, CDR2 YENEEA. Supplemented by reference TRBV11-3 and TRBJ2-3, the full variable domain reads EAGVVQSPRYKIIEKKQPVAFWCNPISGHNTLYWYLQNLGQGPELLIRYENEEAVDDSQLPKDRFSAERLKGVDSTLKIQPAELGDSAVYLCASSLAERDTQYFGPGTRLTVL.

V gene TRBV5-1 combines with J gene TRBJ1-1; a weak D match, TRBD1 (5 bases). The CDR3 has 15 amino acids. The V gene lost 0 bases and the J gene lost 5 bases, with 14 bases spanning the gap. Looked up from germline, CDR1 is SGHRS and CDR2 is YFSETQ. In DNA form, the CDR3 reads TGCGCCAGCAGCTTGGATACCGGCGGGGGAACTGAAGCTTTCTTT. Translated: CASSLDTGGGTEAFF.

The chain carries TRBV7-7 and TRBJ2-5; D not resolved. The CDR3 contains 14 residues. The ends were cut back, 2 bases at V and 0 bases at J, with 7 bases in the middle. Germline V gives CDR1 SSHAT, CDR2 FNYEAQ (reference sequence). CDR3 DNA: TGTGCCAGCAGCTTATCAGCGAACCAAGAGACCCAGTACTTC. It encodes CASSLSANQETQYF.

This clone has just one count. V and J are TRBV19 and TRBJ1-5; TRBD1 is a possible D gene (5 bases). CDR1 is LNHDA and CDR2 is SQIVND in the germline V gene (reference sequence). V lost 0 bases to trimming and J lost 3 bases, with 9 bases between them. The CDR3 loop spans 15 amino acids. The CDR3 DNA reads TGTGCCAGTAGTATAGATCCGGGGGTCAATCAGCCCCAGCATTTT. It is translated as CASSIDPGVNQPQHF.

The gene calls are TRBV15 and TRBJ1-4; 7 bases line up with TRBD1. CDR1 and CDR2 (germline): LNHNV, YYDKDF (reference sequence). V lost 0 bases to trimming and J lost 5 bases; unmatched junction nucleotides: 0. This CDR3 is 14 amino acids long. In DNA form, the CDR3 reads TGTGCCACCAGCAGAGACAGGGGGAATGAAAAACTGTTTTTT. Its translation: CATSRDRGNEKLFF.